This T cell receptor (beta chain) derives from a study of OX40 agonist ivuxolimab in advanced cancers. Study-level information: Patients were approximately 80% male with ages roughly 23 to 90, mean roughly 55. General study results and limits: Expanded peripheral T-cell antigen specificity went undetermined. Average numbers of expanded clones were greater in CD8+ T cells than in CD4+.

Profiled with immunoSEQ multiplex PCR; TCRdb holds only in-frame clones, not every one. The repertoire holds around 51,000 clones, with about 86% as singletons. Worth noting for this clone: What it recognizes is unknown.

Trimming shortened V by 2 bases and J by 5 bases, and 12 bases separated the two germline ends. Germline V lookup: CDR1 MNHNY, CDR2 SVGAGI (reference sequence). CDR3 length: 15 amino acids. The V gene is TRBV6-6, the J gene TRBJ1-4; tentatively, D is TRBD1 (5 bases). The TCR comes from an adult with an advanced solid tumor such as melanoma, head and neck, liver or kidney cancer. Here the sequenced sample was CD4+ or CD8+ T cells sorted from blood, taken in a trial of the OX40 agonist ivuxolimab. In DNA form, the CDR3 reads TGTGCCAGCAGTTACGGACGGGGACGGAATGAAAAACTGTTTTTT. Its protein is CASSYGRGRNEKLFF.